The following is a T cell receptor beta chain sequence with its context. Its specificity is not known. These data come from a study of cytomegalovirus exposure and HLA in healthy donors. Study as a whole: An earlier analysis identified 117 million unique TCR beta sequences in approximately 170 million T cells.

Whole-study findings and limits: Accurate predictions that matched the HLA-A and HLA-B alleles of most subjects were reportedly made from TCR beta sequences.

Primers: 60 Vbeta forward and 13 Jbeta reverse. This table comes from immunoSEQ multiplex PCR, and its TCRdb copy is limited to in-frame clones, with some not included. This table holds fewer than 250,000 clones, around three quarters found once. With 2 bases clipped from V and 9 bases from J, the junction kept 5 bases outside the gene matches. Germline V lookup: CDR1 GTSNPN, CDR2 SVGIG (reference sequence). The CDR3 loop spans 13 amino acids. The chain recombines TRBV30 with TRBJ2-1, with 9 positions matching TRBD2. Sequencing input: PBMCs. This clonotype was obtained from a young woman in good health and CMV-seronegative. CDR3 loop: CAWSLAGAGEQFF. The CDR3 DNA reads as TGTGCCTGGAGTTTAGCGGGAGCTGGTGAGCAGTTCTTC. Supplemented by reference TRBV30 and TRBJ2-1, the full variable domain reads SQTIHQWPATLVQPVGSPLSLECTVEGTSNPNLYWYRQAAGRGLQLLFYSVGIGQISSEVPQNLSASRPQDRQFILSSKKLLLSDSGFYLCAWSLAGAGEQFFGPGTRLTVL.